This T cell receptor (beta chain) was documented in a study of T cells in Graves' hyperthyroidism and ophthalmopathy. The study, taken as a whole, reports: Ophthalmopathy was predicted by the model a median of about six months ahead of onset. Stable hyperthyroidism and ophthalmopathy were separated using 13 V-J signatures.

Turning to this clonotype: Its cognate antigen is unknown.

Amplified TCR beta CDR3 regions derived from RNA transcripts. The HTBI primer set was used in a first-round RT-PCR of the TCR CDR3. TCRdb independently ran MiXCR on the multiplex PCR reads; one entry per CDR3 protein. The data show fewer than 650,000 distinct CDR3 sequences, 40% to 50% seen once. Trimming shortened V by 7 bases and J by 6 bases, and 1 base separated the two germline ends. The CDR3 extends over 10 amino acids. CDR1 is SNHLY and CDR2 is FYNNEI in the germline V gene. Reasons for excluding patients were uncontrolled infection, other autoimmune disease, pregnancy or lactation. Diagnostic assessment was based on clinical symptoms, serum thyroxine and TRAb, thyroid ultrasound and orbital computed tomography.

The sample consisted of peripheral blood or thyroid tissue (not recorded which). This chain links TRBV2 with TRBJ2-6; D uncertain. The receptor's source is an adult woman with Graves' disease, either hyperthyroidism or ophthalmopathy (not recorded which). DNA for the CDR3: TGTGCCAGCAAGGCCAACGTCCTGACTTTC. This codes for CASKANVLTF.